This TCR beta chain was sequenced in a study of blood T cell repertoires in COVID-19. The CDR3 runs 13 residues. Looked up from germline, CDR1 is LNHDA and CDR2 is SQIVND (reference sequence). Trimming shortened V by 4 bases and J by 2 bases, and 8 bases separated the two germline ends. The assay was immunoSEQ multiplex PCR, and TCRdb's table has in-frame clones only and misses some. The data hold more than 85,000 clones, with roughly 79% observed a single time. The clonotype was recovered from a man aged 70 or older with acute or convalescent COVID-19. The sample comprised peripheral blood. The rearrangement joins TRBV19 to TRBJ1-1; D gene uncertain. CDR3 coding DNA: TGTGCCAGTAGTACCACACGAAACACTGAAGCTTTCTTT. Its protein is CASSTTRNTEAFF.